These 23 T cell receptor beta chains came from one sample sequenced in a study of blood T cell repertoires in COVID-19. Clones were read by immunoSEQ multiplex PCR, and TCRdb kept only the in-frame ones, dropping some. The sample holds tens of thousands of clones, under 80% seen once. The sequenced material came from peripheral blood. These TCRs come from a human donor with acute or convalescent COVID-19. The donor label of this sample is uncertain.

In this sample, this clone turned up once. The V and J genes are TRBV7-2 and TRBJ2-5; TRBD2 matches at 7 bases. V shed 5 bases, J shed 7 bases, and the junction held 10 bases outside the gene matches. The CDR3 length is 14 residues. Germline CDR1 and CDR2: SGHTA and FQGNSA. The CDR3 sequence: CASSVLVGEGTQYF. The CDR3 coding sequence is TGTGCCAGCAGCGTCCTCGTAGGGGAGGGGACCCAGTACTTC.

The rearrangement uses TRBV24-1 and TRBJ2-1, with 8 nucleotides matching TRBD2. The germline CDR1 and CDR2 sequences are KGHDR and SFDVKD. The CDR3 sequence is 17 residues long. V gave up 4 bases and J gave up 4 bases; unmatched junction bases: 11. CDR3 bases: TGTGCCACCAGTGAGGGAACCGGGACTAGGGATTACAATGAGCAGTTCTTC. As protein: CATSEGTGTRDYNEQFF.

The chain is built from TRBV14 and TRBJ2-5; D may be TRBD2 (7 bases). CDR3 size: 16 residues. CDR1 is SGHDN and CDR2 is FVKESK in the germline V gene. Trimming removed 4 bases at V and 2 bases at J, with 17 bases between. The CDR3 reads CASSPLRGTNQETQYF. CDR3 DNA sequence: TGTGCCAGCAGCCCCTTGCGGGGGACAAATCAAGAGACCCAGTACTTC.

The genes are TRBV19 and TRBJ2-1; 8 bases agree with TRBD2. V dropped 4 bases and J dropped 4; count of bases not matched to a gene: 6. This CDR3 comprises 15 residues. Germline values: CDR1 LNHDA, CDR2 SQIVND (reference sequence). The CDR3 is CASSSSGGRYNEQFF. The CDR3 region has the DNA TGTGCCAGTAGTAGCAGCGGGGGCAGATACAATGAGCAGTTCTTC.

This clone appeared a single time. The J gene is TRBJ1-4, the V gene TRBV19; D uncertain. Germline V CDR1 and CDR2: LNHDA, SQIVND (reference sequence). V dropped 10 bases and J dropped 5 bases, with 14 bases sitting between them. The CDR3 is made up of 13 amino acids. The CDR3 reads CATSRGKNEKLFF. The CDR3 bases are TGTGCCACCTCGAGAGGGAAAAATGAAAAACTGTTTTTT.

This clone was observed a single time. CDR3 nucleotide sequence: TGTGCCAGCTCACCGGAGGATGAGCAGTTCTTC. As protein: CASSPEDEQFF. The chain joins TRBV18 to TRBJ2-1; tentative D call: TRBD2 (5 bases). CDR3 length equals 11 residues. The germline gives CDR1 KGHSH, CDR2 LQKENI. Trimming pared 3 bases from V and 8 bases from J, leaving 5 bases between. The variable domain in full, completed from reference TRBV18 and TRBJ2-1, reads NAGVMQNPRHLVRRRGQEARLRCSPMKGHSHVYWYRQLPEEGLKFMVYLQKENIIDESGMPKERFSAEFPKEGPSILRIQQVVRGDSAAYFCASSPEDEQFFGPGTRLTVL.

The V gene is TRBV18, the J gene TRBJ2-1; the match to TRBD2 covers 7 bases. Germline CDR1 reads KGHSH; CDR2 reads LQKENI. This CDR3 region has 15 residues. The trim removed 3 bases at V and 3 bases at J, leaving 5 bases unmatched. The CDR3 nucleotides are TGTGCCAGCTCACCGGGGCTAGCGGACTACAATGAGCAGTTCTTC. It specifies CASSPGLADYNEQFF.

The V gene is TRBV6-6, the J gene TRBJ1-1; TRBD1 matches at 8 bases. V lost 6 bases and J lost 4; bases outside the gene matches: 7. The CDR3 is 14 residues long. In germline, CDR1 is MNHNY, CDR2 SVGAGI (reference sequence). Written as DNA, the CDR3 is TGTGCCAGCAGCACGACAGGGGATGGCACTGAAGCTTTCTTT. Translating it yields CASSTTGDGTEAFF.

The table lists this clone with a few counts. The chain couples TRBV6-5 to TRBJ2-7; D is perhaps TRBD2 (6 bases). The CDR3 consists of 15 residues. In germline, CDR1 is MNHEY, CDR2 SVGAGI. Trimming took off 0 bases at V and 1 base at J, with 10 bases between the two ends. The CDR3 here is CASSYSNAGSYEQYF. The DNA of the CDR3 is TGTGCCAGCAGTTACTCGAACGCGGGGTCCTACGAGCAGTACTTC.

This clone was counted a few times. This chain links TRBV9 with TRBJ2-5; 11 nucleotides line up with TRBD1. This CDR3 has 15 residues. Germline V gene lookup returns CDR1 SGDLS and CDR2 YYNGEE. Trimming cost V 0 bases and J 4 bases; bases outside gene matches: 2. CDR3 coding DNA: TGTGCCAGCAGCGTAGTGGGACAGGGGGGAGAGACCCAGTACTTC. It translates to CASSVVGQGGETQYF.

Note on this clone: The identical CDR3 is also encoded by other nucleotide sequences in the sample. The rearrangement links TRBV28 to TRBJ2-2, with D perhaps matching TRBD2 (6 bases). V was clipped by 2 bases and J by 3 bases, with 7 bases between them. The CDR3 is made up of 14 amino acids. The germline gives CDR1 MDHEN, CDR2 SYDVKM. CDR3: CASSLRRDTGELFF. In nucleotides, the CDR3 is TGTGCCAGCAGTTTAAGGAGGGACACCGGGGAGCTGTTTTTT.

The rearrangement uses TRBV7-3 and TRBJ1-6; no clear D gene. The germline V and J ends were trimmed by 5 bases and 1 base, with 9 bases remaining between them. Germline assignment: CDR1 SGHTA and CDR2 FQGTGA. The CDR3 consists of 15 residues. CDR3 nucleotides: TGTGCCAGCAGCCCCCGAGGGTCCTATAATTCACCCCTCCACTTT. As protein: CASSPRGSYNSPLHF. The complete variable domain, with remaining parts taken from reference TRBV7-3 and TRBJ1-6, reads GAGVSQTPSNKVTEKGKYVELRCDPISGHTALYWYRQSLGQGPEFLIYFQGTGAADDSGLPNDRFFAVRPEGSVSTLKIQRTERGDSAVYLCASSPRGSYNSPLHFGNGTRLTVT.

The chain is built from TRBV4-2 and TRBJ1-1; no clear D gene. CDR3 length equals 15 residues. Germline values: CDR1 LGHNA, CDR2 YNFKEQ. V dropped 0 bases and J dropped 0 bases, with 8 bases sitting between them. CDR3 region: CASSQDLAVNTEAFF. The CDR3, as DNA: TGTGCCAGCAGCCAAGATTTAGCGGTGAACACTGAAGCTTTCTTT.

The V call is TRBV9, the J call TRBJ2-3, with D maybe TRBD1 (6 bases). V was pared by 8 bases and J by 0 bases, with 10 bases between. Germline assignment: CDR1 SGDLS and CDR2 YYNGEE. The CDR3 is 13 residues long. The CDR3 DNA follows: TGTGCCAGTTTGGACAGCAGCACAGATACGCAGTATTTT. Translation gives CASLDSSTDTQYF.

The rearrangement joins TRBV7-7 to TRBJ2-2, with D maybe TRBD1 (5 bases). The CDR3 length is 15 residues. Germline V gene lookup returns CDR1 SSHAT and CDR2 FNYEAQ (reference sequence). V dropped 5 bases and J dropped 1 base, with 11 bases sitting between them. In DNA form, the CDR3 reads TGTGCCAGCAGCCCCCGAACAGGGAACACCGGGGAGCTGTTTTTT. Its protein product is CASSPRTGNTGELFF.

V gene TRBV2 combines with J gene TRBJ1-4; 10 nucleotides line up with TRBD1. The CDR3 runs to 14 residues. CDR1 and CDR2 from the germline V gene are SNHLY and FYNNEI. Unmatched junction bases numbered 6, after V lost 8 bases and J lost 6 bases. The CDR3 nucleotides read TGTGCCAGCTATTCCGGGACAGGGGATGAAAAACTGTTTTTT. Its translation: CASYSGTGDEKLFF.

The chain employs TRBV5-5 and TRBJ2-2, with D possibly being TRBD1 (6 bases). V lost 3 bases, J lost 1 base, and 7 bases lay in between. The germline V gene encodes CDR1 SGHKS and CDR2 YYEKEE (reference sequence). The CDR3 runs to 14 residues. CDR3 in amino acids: CASSWGQNTGELFF. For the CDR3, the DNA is TGTGCCAGCAGCTGGGGACAGAACACCGGGGAGCTGTTTTTT.

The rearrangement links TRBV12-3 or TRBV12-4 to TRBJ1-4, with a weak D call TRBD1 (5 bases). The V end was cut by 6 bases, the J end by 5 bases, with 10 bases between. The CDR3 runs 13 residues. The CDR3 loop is CASSRQSNEKLFF. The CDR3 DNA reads TGTGCCAGCAGCCGACAGTCCAATGAAAAACTGTTTTTT.

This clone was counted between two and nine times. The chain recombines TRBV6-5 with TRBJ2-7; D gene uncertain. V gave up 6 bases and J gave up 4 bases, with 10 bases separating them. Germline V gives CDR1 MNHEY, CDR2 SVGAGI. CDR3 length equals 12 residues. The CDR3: CASSQAPYEQYF. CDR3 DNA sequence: TGTGCCAGCAGCCAAGCACCTTACGAGCAGTACTTC.

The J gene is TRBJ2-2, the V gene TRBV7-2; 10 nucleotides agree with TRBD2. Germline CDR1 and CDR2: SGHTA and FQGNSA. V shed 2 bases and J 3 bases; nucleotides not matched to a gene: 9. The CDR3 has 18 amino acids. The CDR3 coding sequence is TGTGCCAGCAGCTTATGGGCTAGCGGGAGCAGGGACACCGGGGAGCTGTTTTTT. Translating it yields CASSLWASGSRDTGELFF.

This CDR3 is CASSATDRNRLQLFF. CDR3 nucleotides: TGCGCCAGCAGCGCTACGGACAGGAACCGGCTGCAACTGTTTTTT. The gene calls are TRBV4-1 and TRBJ1-4; 7 positions agree with TRBD1. The trim removed 5 bases at V and 12 bases at J, leaving 15 bases unmatched. This CDR3 is built from 15 residues. Germline-derived CDR1 and CDR2 are MGHRA and YSYEKL.

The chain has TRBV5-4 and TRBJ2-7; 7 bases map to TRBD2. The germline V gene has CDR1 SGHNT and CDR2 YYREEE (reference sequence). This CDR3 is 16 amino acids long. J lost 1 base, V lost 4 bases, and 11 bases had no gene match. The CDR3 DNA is TGTGCCAGCAGCCCGAACCTCGGGGGGAGGTCCTACGAGCAGTACTTC. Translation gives CASSPNLGGRSYEQYF.

The CDR3 DNA follows: TGTGCCAGCAGCTTAGTCTCACAGGAGAATTCACCCCTCCACTTT. Amino acids: CASSLVSQENSPLHF. The gene calls are TRBV7-2 and TRBJ1-6; perhaps TRBD1 as D (5 bases). V was shortened by 1 base and J by 7 bases, with 11 bases between the two germline ends. Per germline, CDR1 SGHTA and CDR2 FQGNSA. The CDR3 loop spans 15 amino acids. The variable domain in full, with the rest retrieved from reference TRBV7-2 and TRBJ1-6, is GAGVSQSPSNKVTEKGKDVELRCDPISGHTALYWYRQSLGQGLEFLIYFQGNSAPDKSGLPSDRFSAERTGGSVSTLTIQRTQQEDSAVYLCASSLVSQENSPLHFGNGTRLTVT.